This TCR beta chain was recorded in a study of blood T cells in healthy people across ages. Next came a second PCR, run for about 7 to 12 cycles, which used a sample-barcoded 5' primer along with a J-beta primer mix. TCRdb re-derived calls from the 5' RACE reads in MiXCR, one entry per CDR3 protein. The data hold around 500,000 distinct CDR3 sequences, with roughly a quarter observed a single time. The V gene's germline CDR1 is SQVTM and CDR2 ANQGSEA. V was cut by 3 bases and J by 13 bases, with 36 bases left in between. This CDR3 region has 18 residues. Study conclusions and caveats: Samples with more naive T cells showed higher observed beta diversity. Using unsorted PBMCs precluded a conclusive naive versus antigen-experienced comparison.

This clonotype was observed a few times. Its target is unknown. The same sample was also used in a study of T cells of mothers and their children. From that paper: Barcodes for each sample and 2-4 random nucleotides were added by the M1S primer used in the second PCR. Related mother-child pairs shared marginally more repertoire than unrelated pairs, though not significantly.

The chain carries TRBV29-1 and TRBJ1-2; D is perhaps TRBD1 (6 bases). This receptor was taken from a boy younger than 10 in good health. The sequenced material came from blood. The CDR3 loop reads CSVEGWGQGGLTLNVPTF. In DNA form, the CDR3 reads TGCAGCGTTGAGGGTTGGGGCCAAGGGGGACTCACTCTCAACGTGCCCACCTTC. The full variable domain, in which reference TRBV29-1 and TRBJ1-2 provide the parts outside the CDR3, is SAVISQKPSRDICQRGTSLTIQCQVDSQVTMMFWYRQQPGQSLTLIATANQGSEATYESGFVIDKFPISRPNLTFSTLTVSNMSPEDSSIYLCSVEGWGQGGLTLNVPTFGSGTRLTVV.